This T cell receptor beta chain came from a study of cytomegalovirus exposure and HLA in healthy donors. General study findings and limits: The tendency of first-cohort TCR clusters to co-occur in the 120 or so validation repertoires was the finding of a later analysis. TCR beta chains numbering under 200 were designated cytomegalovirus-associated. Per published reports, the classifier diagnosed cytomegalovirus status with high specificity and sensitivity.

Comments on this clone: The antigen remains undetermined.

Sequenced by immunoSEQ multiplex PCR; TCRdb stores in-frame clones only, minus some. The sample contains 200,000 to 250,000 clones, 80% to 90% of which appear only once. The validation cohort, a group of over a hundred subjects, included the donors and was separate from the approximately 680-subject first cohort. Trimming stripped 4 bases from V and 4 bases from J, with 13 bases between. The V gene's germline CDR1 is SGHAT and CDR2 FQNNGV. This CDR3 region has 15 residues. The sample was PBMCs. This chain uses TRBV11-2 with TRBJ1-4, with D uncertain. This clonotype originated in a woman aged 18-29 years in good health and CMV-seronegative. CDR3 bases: TGTGCCAGCAGCTCGTACAGATCCTTTAATGAAAAACTGTTTTTT. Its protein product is CASSSYRSFNEKLFF. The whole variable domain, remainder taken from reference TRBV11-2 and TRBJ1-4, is EAGVAQSPRYKIIEKRQSVAFWCNPISGHATLYWYQQILGQGPKLLIQFQNNGVVDDSQLPKDRFSAERLKGVDSTLKIQPAKLEDSAVYLCASSSYRSFNEKLFFGSGTQLSVL.